The clone carrying this T cell receptor beta chain was counted many times. The source of the sample is a study of Graves' ophthalmopathy and Graves' hyperthyroidism. Germline CDR1 reads MNHEY; CDR2 reads SVGAGI. The V segment lost 5 bases and the J segment 3 bases; nucleotides outside the gene matches: 2. The CDR3 is made up of 13 amino acids. Physicians reached a diagnosis by relying on clinical symptoms, serum thyroxine, TRAb, thyroid ultrasound and orbital computed tomography. The authors amplified TCR beta CDR3 regions from RNA transcripts. The library came from an HTBI-primed first-round RT-PCR and a second-round multiplex PCR. TCRdb reprocessed the multiplex PCR reads via MiXCR and lists one record per CDR3 protein. This table has about 370,000 distinct CDR3 sequences, approximately 16% appearing once.

Material: peripheral blood. The sequence was collected from a woman aged 18 to 35 with Graves' ophthalmopathy. The rearrangement links TRBV6-5 to TRBJ1-2; 8 bases line up with TRBD1. The CDR3 protein is CASSLQGDYGYTF. CDR3 DNA sequence: TGTGCCAGCAGTCTACAGGGGGACTATGGCTACACCTTC.